A single sample is the source of the 20 T cell receptor beta chains below, sequenced in a study of response to subunit inactivated influenza vaccine listed by TCRdb under 2018. To prepare the library, RT-PCR was applied. These reads were obtained on an Illumina HiSeq 2500. TCRdb trimmed the raw reads at Q25, called clones with MiXCR and kept productive beta chains. Each CDR3 protein gets just one entry, which takes the most common genes and DNA from the rows behind it. This sample lists 150,000 to 200,000 distinct CDR3 sequences; about 12% were detected once. The ten largest clonotypes hold 25% to 35% of the sample. These data were also reused for a study on T cells expressing NK-cell markers. That second publication adds: TCR beta cDNA libraries were prepared using 5'RACE template switching, which introduced a universal primer site and unique molecular identifiers.

The sequenced sample was CD8+ T cells sorted from PBMCs, obtained approximately 12 days after vaccination. These receptors were obtained from a man over 45 who received an inactivated influenza vaccine. Donor details come from another sample of the same person, matched by shared clones.

The V and J genes are TRBV4-3 and TRBJ2-3, with 13 bases identical to TRBD2. This CDR3 comprises 19 residues. V lost 0 bases, J lost 2 bases, and 8 bases stayed unmatched. The germline V gene encodes CDR1 LGHNA and CDR2 YSLEER. CDR3 in amino acids: CASSQDTRLAGGNTDTQYF. The DNA of the CDR3 is TGCGCCAGCAGCCAAGATACCCGACTAGCGGGAGGTAACACAGATACGCAGTATTTT.

The rearrangement uses TRBV6-2 or TRBV6-3 and TRBJ2-7; D is unclear. Germline-derived CDR1 and CDR2 are MNHEY and SVGEGT. V gave up 0 bases and J gave up 5 bases, with 5 bases separating them. The CDR3 consists of 12 residues. The CDR3 loop reads CASSYSIHEQYF. The CDR3 coding sequence is TGTGCCAGCAGTTACTCTATCCACGAGCAGTACTTC.

The rearrangement joins TRBV3-1 to TRBJ2-1; possibly TRBD2 for D (6 bases). This CDR3 spans 21 amino acids. Germline V lookup: CDR1 LGHDT, CDR2 YNNKEL (reference sequence). V was shortened by 0 bases and J by 0 bases, with 24 bases between the two germline ends. The chain's CDR3 is CASSQDPTTSPSGSSYNEQFF. The DNA of the CDR3 is TGTGCCAGCAGCCAAGATCCGACGACTAGTCCGTCCGGGAGCTCCTACAATGAGCAGTTCTTC.

V gene TRBV6-1 combines with J gene TRBJ2-2; TRBD1 agrees at 10 bases. The ends lost 6 bases at V and 8 bases at J; junction bases unmatched: 6. Germline-derived CDR1 and CDR2 are MNHNS and SASEGT. This CDR3 region has 14 residues. The CDR3 DNA reads as TGTGCCAGCAGCCTCGGACAGGGGGTAGGGGAGCTGTTTTTT. The encoded protein is CASSLGQGVGELFF.

The chain has TRBV5-1 and TRBJ2-5, with D possibly called TRBD1 or TRBD2 (5 bases each). V dropped 0 bases and J dropped 1 base, with 10 bases sitting between them. CDR1 and CDR2 (germline): SGHRS, YFSETQ. The CDR3 runs to 15 residues. For the CDR3, the DNA is TGCGCCAGCAGCTTGGGGCAGGGAGCCCAAGAGACCCAGTACTTC. This gives the protein CASSLGQGAQETQYF.

The chain is built from TRBV3-1 and TRBJ2-2; 7 bases are a match to TRBD2. The germline CDR1 and CDR2 sequences are LGHDT and YNNKEL (reference sequence). The CDR3 runs to 19 residues. V dropped 0 bases and J dropped 3; count of bases not matched to a gene: 13. In nucleotides, the CDR3 is TGTGCCAGCAGCCAAGAAGGAGGTAGCGGGCACATTTACACCGGGGAGCTGTTTTTT. It specifies CASSQEGGSGHIYTGELFF.

The CDR3 region has the DNA TGTGCCAGCAGCGGTGGGCGCAACGCGAAAAACATTCAGTACTTC. Its protein is CASSGGRNAKNIQYF. This chain uses TRBV11-2 with TRBJ2-4; D remains unclear. V lost 5 bases to trimming and J lost 4 bases, with 15 bases between them. Germline CDR1 reads SGHAT; CDR2 reads FQNNGV. This CDR3 has 15 amino acids.

The chain links TRBV10-3 to TRBJ2-7; 7 bases fit TRBD2. The trim removed 3 bases at V and 2 bases at J, leaving 10 bases unmatched. The CDR3 totals 16 residues. CDR1 and CDR2 from the germline V gene are ENHRY and SYGVKD. CDR3 sequence (DNA): TGTGCCATCAGTGATCCTGGGAGGGACCAGACCTACGAGCAGTACTTC. Translated, it gives CAISDPGRDQTYEQYF.

This clonotype occurred many times. The V gene is TRBV4-3, the J gene TRBJ2-7, with TRBD1 as a possible D gene (5 bases). V gave up 1 base and J gave up 1 base, with 11 bases separating them. CDR3 length: 15 amino acids. Germline V gives CDR1 LGHNA, CDR2 YSLEER. CDR3 sequence reads: CASSQVRGASYEQYF. Written as DNA, the CDR3 is TGCGCCAGCAGCCAAGTTAGGGGCGCGTCCTACGAGCAGTACTTC.

This clonotype was counted between two and nine times. The chain joins TRBV4-3 to TRBJ1-1; D call uncertain. Per germline, CDR1 LGHNA and CDR2 YSLEER. This CDR3 has 14 residues. The V gene lost 0 bases and the J gene lost 3 bases, with 8 bases spanning the gap. CDR3 sequence reads: CASSQEQWDTEAFF. CDR3 nucleotide sequence: TGCGCCAGCAGCCAAGAACAATGGGACACTGAAGCTTTCTTT.

J is TRBJ2-2 and V is TRBV20-1; 13 bases match TRBD2. The CDR3 is 16 amino acids. Per germline, CDR1 DFQATT and CDR2 SNEGSKA (reference sequence). V lost 3 bases, J lost 6 bases, and 7 bases stayed unmatched. The CDR3 spells CSASPLAGGQSGELFF. The CDR3, as DNA: TGCAGTGCTAGCCCACTAGCGGGGGGGCAGTCCGGGGAGCTGTTTTTT.

In its sample, this clonotype is medium-sized. The rearrangement joins TRBV6-5 to TRBJ2-7; no reliable D call. The V and J ends lost 4 bases and 0 bases respectively, with 7 bases between them. This CDR3 comprises 13 residues. Germline V lookup: CDR1 MNHEY, CDR2 SVGAGI. The CDR3 here is CASSFGSSYEQYF. CDR3 nucleotide sequence: TGTGCCAGCAGTTTTGGCAGCTCCTACGAGCAGTACTTC.

V gene TRBV5-1 combines with J gene TRBJ1-2; no clear D gene. In germline, CDR1 is SGHRS, CDR2 YFSETQ. This CDR3 is 13 amino acids long. Trimming stripped 2 bases from V and 11 bases from J, with 16 bases between. CDR3 bases: TGCGCCAGCAGCTTTGACGCCCGTAGTTGGTACACCTTC. Its translation is CASSFDARSWYTF.

The rearrangement joins TRBV6-2 or TRBV6-3 to TRBJ2-7; D possibly uses TRBD1 or TRBD2 (5 bases each). With 2 bases removed from V and 1 base from J, the gap between germline ends came to 9 bases. CDR1 MNHEY and CDR2 SVGEGT come from the germline V gene. The CDR3 spans 14 residues. The CDR3: CASSYAGTSYEQYF. DNA for the CDR3: TGTGCCAGCAGTTACGCAGGGACGTCCTACGAGCAGTACTTC.

This clonotype was recorded a few times. This sequence joins TRBV5-6 and TRBJ2-3; D is ambiguous. Germline V CDR1 and CDR2: SGHDT, YYEEEE. Trimming pared 0 bases from V and 6 bases from J, leaving 8 bases between. This CDR3 comprises 13 residues. The chain's CDR3 is CASSLGAADTQYF. CDR3 DNA sequence: TGTGCCAGCAGCTTGGGCGCAGCTGATACGCAGTATTTT. The full variable domain, completed using reference TRBV5-6 and TRBJ2-3, is DAGVTQSPTHLIKTRGQQVTLRCSPKSGHDTVSWYQQALGQGPQFIFQYYEEEERQRGNFPDRFSGHQFPNYSSELNVNALLLGDSALYLCASSLGAADTQYFGPGTRLTVL.

The V and J genes are TRBV25-1 and TRBJ1-4; maybe TRBD1 (5 bases). Germline CDR1 and CDR2: MGHDK and SYGVNS. The CDR3 covers 15 residues. The germline V and J ends were trimmed by 3 bases and 3 bases, with 11 bases remaining between them. CDR3 loop: CASSDPGWANEKLFF. CDR3 sequence (DNA): TGTGCCAGCAGTGACCCAGGGTGGGCTAATGAAAAACTGTTTTTT.

The V and J genes are TRBV7-9 and TRBJ2-5; no firm D call. This CDR3 is built from 15 residues. CDR1 and CDR2 (germline): SEHNR, FQNEAQ (reference sequence). V was pared by 5 bases and J by 1 base, with 14 bases between. CDR3 protein: CASSTQFVSQETQYF. In nucleotides, the CDR3 is TGTGCCAGCAGCACCCAGTTCGTGAGCCAAGAGACCCAGTACTTC. The whole variable domain, remainder taken from reference TRBV7-9 and TRBJ2-5, is DTGVSQNPRHKITKRGQNVTFRCDPISEHNRLYWYRQTLGQGPEFLTYFQNEAQLEKSRLLSDRFSAERPKGSFSTLEIQRTEQGDSAMYLCASSTQFVSQETQYFGPGTRLLVL.

This clonotype was detected a few times. This chain joins TRBV4-3 and TRBJ2-2, with TRBD1 as a possible D gene (6 bases). The V end was cut by 3 bases, the J end by 4 bases, with 18 bases between. This CDR3 comprises 17 residues. Per germline, CDR1 LGHNA and CDR2 YSLEER. The CDR3 region has the DNA TGCGCCAGCAGCCAGTTGTGGTTGGGGGCTCGCACCGGGGAGCTGTTTTTT. Translated: CASSQLWLGARTGELFF.

This clonotype occurred a few times. The rearrangement uses TRBV3-1 and TRBJ2-1; tentative D call: TRBD1 (6 bases). The CDR3 is made up of 13 amino acids. Trimming left V 6 bases short and J 7 bases short, with 13 bases between. Looked up from germline, CDR1 is LGHDT and CDR2 is YNNKEL (reference sequence). CDR3 in DNA: TGTGCCAGCAGTAACAGGGAGTTTAATGAGCAGTTCTTC. Protein: CASSNREFNEQFF.

This clonotype appeared a few times. The V call is TRBV12-3 or TRBV12-4, the J call TRBJ2-5; 11 nucleotides align to TRBD1. The CDR3 extends over 15 amino acids. The J segment lost 2 bases and the V segment lost 3 bases, leaving 2 bases of the junction unmatched. DNA for the CDR3: TGTGCCAGCAGTTTGAGGGACAGGGGGCAAGAGACCCAGTACTTC. It specifies CASSLRDRGQETQYF.